This T cell receptor beta chain came from a study of beta chain features in type 1 diabetes. Study-wide background: Age, gender, cell numbers and subset yield matched between patients and controls.

Only a few counts were recorded for this clone. Its matching antigen is unknown. V was clipped by 5 bases and J by 0 bases, with 9 bases between them. Germline values: CDR1 SQVTM, CDR2 ANQGSEA. The CDR3 totals 13 residues. Study-level findings and limits: For type 1 diabetes patients, VDJ junctions showed fewer insertions and more deletions. Across patients, naive, central memory and Treg TCRB repertoires exhibited apparently greater similarity than was observed across healthy donors.

Every sorted population was more than 95% pure. The sequenced template was cDNA made from the entire isolated RNA. Repertoires were generated with immunoSEQ multiplex PCR, while TCRdb's copy carries only in-frame clones and drops some. The sample lists 150,000 to 200,000 clones; roughly 9% were seen once. This receptor was taken from a woman aged 18-35 years in good health. Material for sequencing was central memory CD4+ T cells from blood. The genes are TRBV29-1 and TRBJ2-3, with D unclear. The CDR3 DNA is TGCAGCGTTAGTGACTCTAGCACAGATACGCAGTATTTT. This translates into CSVSDSSTDTQYF.